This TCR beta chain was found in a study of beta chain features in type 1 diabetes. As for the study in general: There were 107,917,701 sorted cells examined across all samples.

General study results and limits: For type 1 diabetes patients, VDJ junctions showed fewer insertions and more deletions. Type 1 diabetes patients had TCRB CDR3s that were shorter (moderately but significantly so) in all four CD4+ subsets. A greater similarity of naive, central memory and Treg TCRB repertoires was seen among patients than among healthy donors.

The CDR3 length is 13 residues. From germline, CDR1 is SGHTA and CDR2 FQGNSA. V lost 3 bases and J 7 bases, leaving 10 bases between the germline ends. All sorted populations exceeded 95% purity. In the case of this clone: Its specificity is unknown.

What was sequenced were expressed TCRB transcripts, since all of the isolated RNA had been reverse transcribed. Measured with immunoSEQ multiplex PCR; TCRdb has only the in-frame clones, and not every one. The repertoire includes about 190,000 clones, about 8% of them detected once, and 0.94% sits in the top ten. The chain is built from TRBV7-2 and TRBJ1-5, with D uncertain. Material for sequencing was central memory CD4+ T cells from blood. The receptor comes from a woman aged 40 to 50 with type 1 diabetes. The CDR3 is CASSFPREQPQHF. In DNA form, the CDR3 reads TGTGCCAGCAGCTTCCCGCGGGAACAGCCCCAGCATTTT.